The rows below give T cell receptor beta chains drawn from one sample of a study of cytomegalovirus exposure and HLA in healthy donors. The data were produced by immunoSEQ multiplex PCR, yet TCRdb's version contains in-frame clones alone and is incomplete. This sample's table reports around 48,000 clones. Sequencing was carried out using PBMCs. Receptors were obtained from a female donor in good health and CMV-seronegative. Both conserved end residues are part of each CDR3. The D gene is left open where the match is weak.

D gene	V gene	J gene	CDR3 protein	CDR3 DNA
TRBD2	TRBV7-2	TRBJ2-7	CASSRSGGVLYEQYF	TGTGCCAGCAGCCGCAGCGGGGGGGTACTCTACGAGCAGTACTTC
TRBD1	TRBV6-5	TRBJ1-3	CASSRDRFSGNTIYF	TGTGCCAGCAGCCGGGACAGATTCTCTGGAAACACCATATATTTT
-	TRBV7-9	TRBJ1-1	CASSFVSGNTEAFF	TGTGCCAGCAGCTTCGTTTCAGGGAACACTGAAGCTTTCTTT
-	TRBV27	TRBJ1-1	CASSPETGMNTEAFF	TGTGCCAGCAGTCCTGAGACAGGCATGAACACTGAAGCTTTCTTT
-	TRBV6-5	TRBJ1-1	CASRNRVTTEAFF	TGTGCCAGCAGGAACAGGGTGACCACTGAAGCTTTCTTT
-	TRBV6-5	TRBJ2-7	CASSWGRGGEQYF	TGTGCCAGCAGTTGGGGTAGGGGCGGCGAGCAGTACTTC
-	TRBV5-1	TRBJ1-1	CASSWDTMNTEAFF	TGCGCCAGCAGCTGGGACACCATGAACACTGAAGCTTTCTTT
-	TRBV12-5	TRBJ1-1	CASGLVRGTEAFF	TGTGCTAGTGGTTTGGTAAGAGGCACTGAAGCTTTCTTT
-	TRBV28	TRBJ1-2	CASRPTGSGYTF	TGTGCCAGCAGGCCGACAGGCTCTGGCTACACCTTC
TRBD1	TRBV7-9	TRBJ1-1	CASSSQQGITEAFF	TGTGCCAGCAGCTCCCAACAGGGGATCACTGAAGCTTTCTTT
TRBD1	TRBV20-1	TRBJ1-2	CSAGQVYGYTF	TGCAGTGCTGGACAGGTCTATGGCTACACCTTC
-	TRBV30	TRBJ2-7	CAWSYRRTSSAYEQYF	TGTGCCTGGAGTTATCGTCGGACGTCTAGCGCCTACGAGCAGTACTTC
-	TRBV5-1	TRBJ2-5	CASSLASGPPKETQYF	TGCGCCAGCAGCTTGGCGAGTGGGCCACCCAAAGAGACCCAGTACTTC
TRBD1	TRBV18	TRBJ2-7	CASSPRQGIDEQYF	TGTGCCAGCTCACCGCGACAGGGTATCGACGAGCAGTACTTC
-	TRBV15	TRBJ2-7	CATSSWGSTYEQYF	TGTGCCACCAGCAGTTGGGGCAGTACCTACGAGCAGTACTTC
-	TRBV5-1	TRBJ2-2	CASSLSAQGGGELFF	TGCGCCAGCAGCTTATCGGCCCAGGGAGGCGGGGAGCTGTTTTTT
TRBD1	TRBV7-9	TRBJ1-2	CASSLAPDRAGYTF	TGTGCCAGCAGCTTAGCGCCCGACAGGGCTGGCTACACCTTC
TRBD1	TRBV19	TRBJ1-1	CASSRRGQGSEAFF	TGTGCCAGTAGTCGACGTGGACAGGGATCTGAAGCTTTCTTT
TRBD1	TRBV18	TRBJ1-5	CASSPTGLVQPQHF	TGTGCCAGCTCACCGACAGGGTTGGTGCAGCCCCAGCATTTT
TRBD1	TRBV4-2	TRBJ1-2	CASSPDRGGIYTF	TGTGCCAGCAGCCCAGACAGGGGCGGAATCTACACCTTC